The clone carrying this T cell receptor beta chain was detected only a few times. Libraries were prepared by immunoSEQ multiplex PCR; TCRdb keeps only in-frame clonotypes and omits some of them. This sample has about 1,700 clones; about three quarters occur once, and the top ten carry roughly 14%. These data come from a study of immune evolution from preneoplasia to lung adenocarcinoma. The CDR3 extends over 14 amino acids. Trimming took off 5 bases at V and 3 bases at J, with 13 bases between the two ends. Germline V gene sequence: CDR1 SGHKS, CDR2 YYEKEE (reference sequence). H&E slides confirmed each diagnosis, reviewed by two pathologists independently.

Specimen: FFPE minimally invasive lung adenocarcinoma tissue. The rearrangement joins TRBV5-5 to TRBJ2-3; D possibly corresponds to TRBD2 (5 bases). This sequence was found in a person aged 60 to 80 with lung adenocarcinoma. The CDR3 DNA reads as TGTGCCAGCAGAGAGAGGGTTTTAACAGATACGCAGTATTTT. Residues: CASRERVLTDTQYF.